The rows below give T cell receptor beta chains drawn from one sample of a study of blood T cell repertoires in COVID-19. Assay used: immunoSEQ multiplex PCR; TCRdb lists only in-frame clones, some missing. The sample holds some 140,000 clones, roughly four fifths seen once. Sequencing was done on a sample of peripheral blood. The receptors originated from an older woman with acute or convalescent COVID-19. The CDR3 runs from the conserved cysteine through the conserved F or W. The order of the fields is J gene, V gene, clone size, D gene, CDR3 length, CDR3 protein, CDR3 DNA. A D gene is named only where the DNA matches it firmly. Where a row states a size, it is once, few, many or the class of an expanded clone; other rows omit it.

>TRBJ1-6|TRBV11-3|-|-|15
CASSSSSSYNSPLHF
TGTGCCAGCAGCTCTTCGAGCTCCTATAATTCACCCCTCCACTTT
>TRBJ1-2|TRBV2|-|-|11
CATRGDRGYTF
TGTGCCACTCGGGGAGACCGGGGCTACACCTTC
>TRBJ2-4|TRBV29-1|-|-|16
CSVLGQGMPAKNIQYF
TGCAGCGTCCTAGGCCAAGGCATGCCAGCCAAAAACATTCAGTACTTC
>TRBJ1-1|TRBV29-1|-|-|12
CSVDGGRTEAFF
TGCAGCGTTGACGGCGGAAGAACTGAAGCTTTCTTT
>TRBJ2-3|TRBV3-1/TRBV3-2|-|-|14
CASSLKRPRATQYF
TGTGCCAGCAGCCTGAAAAGACCTAGAGCGACGCAGTATTTT
>TRBJ1-4|TRBV28|-|TRBD1|13
CASSFGTGSKLFF
TGTGCCAGCAGTTTTGGGACAGGGTCGAAACTGTTTTTT
>TRBJ2-3|TRBV3-1/TRBV3-2|-|TRBD2|12
CASSQGEGTQYF
TGTGCCAGCAGCCAGGGGGAGGGTACGCAGTATTTT
>TRBJ1-1|TRBV7-2|once|-|14
CASSLFEGGTEAFF
TGTGCCAGCAGCTTATTTGAGGGCGGGACTGAAGCTTTCTTT
>TRBJ1-1|TRBV6-5|-|-|12
CASSYSQGEAFF
TGTGCCAGCAGTTACTCGCAGGGTGAAGCTTTCTTT
>TRBJ1-4|TRBV5-1|-|TRBD1|16
CASSWPGQGHNEKLFF
TGCGCCAGCAGCTGGCCGGGACAGGGACATAATGAAAAACTGTTTTTT
>TRBJ1-3|TRBV6-5|-|-|15
CASSLRDMPGNTIYF
TGTGCCAGCAGTCTCCGGGACATGCCTGGAAACACCATATATTTT
>TRBJ1-5|TRBV7-2|-|-|13
CASSGQVNQPQHF
TGTGCCAGCAGCGGGCAGGTCAATCAGCCCCAGCATTTT
>TRBJ1-2|TRBV3-1/TRBV3-2|-|TRBD1|13
CASSSSRGSGYTF
TGTGCCAGCAGCTCGTCCAGGGGGTCTGGCTACACCTTC
>TRBJ1-1|TRBV5-8|-|-|14
CASSLVSVNTEAFF
TGTGCCAGCAGCTTGGTGTCAGTCAACACTGAAGCTTTCTTT
>TRBJ1-2|TRBV2|-|TRBD1|15
CASRERGQGNLGYTF
TGTGCCAGCAGGGAAAGGGGACAGGGTAATCTTGGCTACACCTTC
>TRBJ1-2|TRBV5-1|-|TRBD1|16
CASSSRWRQGAKGYTF
TGCGCCAGCAGTTCTCGGTGGCGACAGGGGGCTAAGGGCTACACCTTC
>TRBJ1-2|TRBV4-1|-|-|14
CASSHHGGNYGYTF
TGCGCCAGCAGCCATCATGGGGGGAACTATGGCTACACCTTC
>TRBJ2-7|TRBV11-2|-|-|15
CASSSRDTTAYEQYF
TGTGCCAGCAGCTCCCGGGACACAACCGCCTACGAGCAGTACTTC
>TRBJ1-4|TRBV20-1|-|-|11
CSAFSGILRFF
TGCAGTGCTTTTTCAGGGATCCTAAGGTTTTTT
>TRBJ2-3|TRBV18|-|TRBD2|18
CASRGRGGPANPTDTQYF
TGTGCCAGCCGAGGGCGGGGGGGGCCCGCAAACCCCACAGATACGCAGTATTTT
>TRBJ2-5|TRBV27|-|-|13
CASRPTGRETQYF
TGTGCCAGCAGACCGACAGGCCGAGAGACCCAGTACTTC
>TRBJ1-5|TRBV24-1|-|-|13
CATQRGGNQPQHF
TGTGCCACCCAGAGAGGCGGCAATCAGCCCCAGCATTTT
>TRBJ2-2|TRBV3-1/TRBV3-2|few|TRBD2|16
CASSQATSGPTGELFF
TGTGCCAGCAGCCAAGCTACTAGCGGCCCAACCGGGGAGCTGTTTTTT
>TRBJ1-5|TRBV6-5|-|-|15
CASSRAGARNQPQHF
TGTGCCAGCAGCCGGGCAGGGGCGCGCAATCAGCCCCAGCATTTT
>TRBJ1-4|TRBV5-1|-|-|15
CASSQTGSTNEKLFF
TGCGCCAGTTCACAGACAGGATCAACTAATGAAAAACTGTTTTTT
>TRBJ1-5|TRBV7-6|-|TRBD1|16
CASSLAAAGGGQPQHF
TGTGCCAGCAGCTTAGCAGCGGCAGGGGGCGGTCAGCCCCAGCATTTT